The 30 T cell receptor beta chains presented below share a single source sample, sequenced in a study of T cells after yellow fever vaccination. One entry per CDR3 protein, called by TCRdb with MiXCR from the 5' RACE reads. The table lists some 250,000 distinct CDR3 sequences, more than 3.5% of them singletons. The sequencing used PBMCs, collected 15 days after the yellow fever booster vaccination. These receptors came from a man between 18 and 29 years old who received the YFV17D yellow fever vaccine.

This clonotype showed up many times. The rearrangement links TRBV10-3 to TRBJ2-3; D is perhaps TRBD2 (5 bases). V shed 9 bases and J shed 0 bases, with 10 bases lying between them. Germline V CDR1 and CDR2: ENHRY, SYGVKD. This CDR3 spans 13 amino acids. The chain's CDR3 is CAIAAVSTDTQYF. DNA for the CDR3: TGTGCCATTGCAGCGGTTAGCACAGATACGCAGTATTTT.

This clonotype was seen ten or more times. The chain employs TRBV7-2 and TRBJ1-1; D is unclear. The CDR3 is 14 amino acids. Germline V gives CDR1 SGHTA, CDR2 FQGNSA. Trimming removed 5 bases at V and 12 bases at J, with 22 bases between. This chain's CDR3 is CASSRLAGEEPTFF. For the CDR3, the DNA is TGTGCCAGCAGCCGCCTCGCTGGGGAGGAACCGACTTTCTTT.

This clonotype was observed at least ten times. The chain recombines TRBV4-3 with TRBJ2-2; D not certain. Germline V lookup: CDR1 LGHNA, CDR2 YSLEER. V was cut by 0 bases and J by 5 bases, with 7 bases left in between. The CDR3 runs to 14 residues. Written as DNA, the CDR3 is TGCGCCAGCAGCCAAGATCGTTGGACCGGGGAGCTGTTTTTT. Its translation: CASSQDRWTGELFF.

This clonotype was seen at least ten times. The rearrangement joins TRBV20-1 to TRBJ2-7; possible D gene TRBD1, 6 bases. V was trimmed by 1 base and J by 4 bases, leaving 14 bases between them. The germline gives CDR1 DFQATT, CDR2 SNEGSKA (reference sequence). This CDR3 has 14 amino acids. CDR3 sequence (DNA): TGCAGTGCTAGAGGGGGATGGGGGCAGTACGAGCAGTACGTC. Translating it yields CSARGGWGQYEQYV.

This clonotype has a count of ten or more. This chain connects TRBV13 to TRBJ2-6, with 7 nucleotides matching TRBD2. J was trimmed by 4 bases and V by 5 bases; bases with no gene match: 5. Germline-derived CDR1 and CDR2 are PRHDT and FYEKMQ (reference sequence). The CDR3 is made up of 15 amino acids. CDR3 protein: CASSALTSGANVLTF. CDR3 nucleotides: TGTGCCAGCAGCGCCCTGACTAGCGGGGCCAACGTCCTGACTTTC.

In its sample, this clonotype was seen many times. The chain employs TRBV2 and TRBJ2-2, with D tentatively TRBD2 (5 bases). This CDR3 region has 15 residues. Germline CDR1 reads SNHLY; CDR2 reads FYNNEI. Trimming removed 4 bases at V and 5 bases at J, with 14 bases between. CDR3 coding DNA: TGTGCCAGCAGTGTTTCGCTAGCTGGAACCGGGGAGCTGTTTTTT. It yields the protein CASSVSLAGTGELFF.

This rearrangement joins TRBV6-5 to TRBJ2-2; TRBD2 matches at 14 bases. CDR3 size: 19 residues. The J segment lost 4 bases and the V segment lost 4 bases, leaving 11 bases of the junction unmatched. Germline loops: CDR1 MNHEY, CDR2 SVGAGI. CDR3 amino acids: CASSSTGTSGGPLTGELFF. The CDR3 DNA follows: TGTGCCAGCAGTTCTACCGGGACTAGCGGGGGACCTCTCACCGGGGAGCTGTTTTTT.

This clonotype was seen many times. The chain has TRBV29-1 and TRBJ1-2; D gene unclear. The germline V and J ends were trimmed by 7 bases and 7 bases, with 10 bases remaining between them. The CDR3 spans 10 residues. Germline V CDR1 and CDR2: SQVTM, ANQGSEA. CDR3 sequence reads: CSASPGGYTF. CDR3 nucleotide sequence: TGCAGCGCATCACCCGGTGGCTACACCTTC.

This clonotype was observed at least ten times. This chain uses TRBV11-2 with TRBJ2-1; maybe TRBD1 (5 bases). V was cut by 6 bases and J by 10 bases, with 13 bases left in between. The V gene's germline CDR1 is SGHAT and CDR2 FQNNGV. The CDR3 extends over 12 amino acids. The CDR3 DNA sequence: TGTGCCAGCAGACACCAGGGATACGAGCAGTTCTTC. Translation gives CASRHQGYEQFF.

In its sample, this clonotype was seen many times. This chain joins TRBV28 and TRBJ2-4; 8 positions agree with TRBD2. The germline V gene encodes CDR1 MDHEN and CDR2 SYDVKM. V lost 6 bases to trimming and J lost 8 bases; unmatched junction nucleotides: 6. This CDR3 region has 13 residues. The CDR3 DNA sequence: TGTGCCAGCAGATTGACTAGCGTTCACATTCAGTACTTC. Translated: CASRLTSVHIQYF. The variable domain in full, with the rest retrieved from reference TRBV28 and TRBJ2-4, is DVKVTQSSRYLVKRTGEKVFLECVQDMDHENMFWYRQDPGLGLRLIYFSYDVKMKEKGDIPEGYSVSREKKERFSLILESASTNQTSMYLCASRLTSVHIQYFGAGTRLSVL.

The V and J genes are TRBV20-1 and TRBJ2-7; 8 nucleotides line up with TRBD1. V trimming: 6 bases; J trimming: 5 bases; junction bases outside the gene matches: 3. The germline CDR1 and CDR2 sequences are DFQATT and SNEGSKA (reference sequence). The CDR3 loop spans 11 amino acids. The CDR3 is CSAKTGDEQYF. CDR3 sequence (DNA): TGCAGTGCAAAGACAGGGGACGAGCAGTACTTC.

This clonotype was recorded at least ten times. The chain links TRBV27 to TRBJ1-5, with D possibly being TRBD1 (5 bases). The CDR3 loop spans 14 amino acids. Trimming cost V 5 bases and J 7 bases, with 15 bases left between them. Germline V CDR1 and CDR2: MNHEY, SMNVEV (reference sequence). CDR3 region: CASSPGQGLQPQHF. The CDR3 coding sequence is TGTGCCAGCAGTCCCGGACAAGGCCTACAGCCCCAGCATTTT.

This clonotype was counted ten times or more. The rearrangement links TRBV15 to TRBJ2-1; 10 bases fit TRBD2. V was clipped by 2 bases and J by 0 bases; unmatched bases: 4. Germline V gene data show CDR1 as LNHNV and CDR2 as YYDKDF (reference sequence). CDR3 length equals 17 residues. CDR3 sequence reads: CATSRNLAGASYNEQFF. The CDR3 region has the DNA TGTGCCACCAGCAGAAATCTAGCGGGGGCCTCCTACAATGAGCAGTTCTTC.

At least ten counts were recorded for this clonotype. The chain's CDR3 is CSARVFSNQPQHF. In DNA form, the CDR3 reads TGCAGTGCTAGAGTGTTTAGCAATCAGCCCCAGCATTTT. The V call is TRBV20-1, the J call TRBJ1-5; unclear D gene. V lost 1 base, J lost 0 bases, and 4 bases lay in between. The length of the CDR3 is 13 residues. CDR1 and CDR2 (germline): DFQATT, SNEGSKA (reference sequence).

This clonotype appeared many times. The genes are TRBV7-9 and TRBJ2-7; D uncertain. Germline-derived CDR1 and CDR2 are SEHNR and FQNEAQ (reference sequence). The CDR3 has 12 amino acids. The CDR3 reads CASRKGSYEQYF. CDR3 DNA: TGTGCTAGCCGGAAGGGATCCTACGAGCAGTACTTC.

This clonotype was seen at least ten times. The chain carries TRBV12-3 or TRBV12-4 and TRBJ1-1; the D is unclear. With 4 bases removed from V and 3 bases from J, the gap between germline ends came to 6 bases. The CDR3 spans 12 residues. In nucleotides, the CDR3 is TGTGCCAGCAGTTCTCCGGACACTGAAGCTTTCTTT. Protein: CASSSPDTEAFF.

This clonotype was observed many times. The chain is built from TRBV5-6 and TRBJ2-7, with D tentatively TRBD1 or TRBD2 (5 bases each). The V end lost 5 bases, the J end lost 3 bases, and 18 bases lay between the germline ends. The CDR3 extends over 15 amino acids. Germline CDR1 is SGHDT and CDR2 is YYEEEE. CDR3 nucleotides: TGTGCCAGCAGTGGGGGATCCGCTGCCCTCTACGAGCAGTACGTC. Translation gives CASSGGSAALYEQYV.

This clonotype was seen repeatedly, ten times or more. The rearrangement uses TRBV7-2 and TRBJ1-5; D ambiguous. V was cut by 7 bases and J by 5 bases, with 15 bases left in between. Germline values: CDR1 SGHTA, CDR2 FQGNSA. The CDR3 is 14 residues long. CDR3 in amino acids: CASKGIGVDQPQHF. The CDR3 DNA sequence: TGTGCCAGCAAAGGGATCGGGGTGGATCAGCCCCAGCATTTT.

The sample holds many counts of this clonotype. V usage is TRBV6-5 and J usage is TRBJ2-2; 8 nucleotides align to TRBD1. The CDR3 spans 14 residues. Germline CDR1 is MNHEY and CDR2 is SVGAGI. V lost 8 bases and J lost 3; bases outside the gene matches: 5. DNA for the CDR3: TGTGCCAGCGGCGACAGGGGCTACACCGGGGAGCTGTTTTTT. Residues: CASGDRGYTGELFF.

This clonotype was counted many times. The V and J genes are TRBV7-2 and TRBJ2-5, with D perhaps assigned TRBD1 or TRBD2 (5 bases each). The CDR3 consists of 13 residues. V lost 5 bases, J lost 4 bases, and 11 bases lay in between. Germline CDR1 and CDR2: SGHTA and FQGNSA. CDR3 loop: CASSMGLAETQYF. The CDR3 DNA is TGTGCCAGCAGCATGGGGCTAGCAGAGACCCAGTACTTC.

This clonotype was seen repeatedly, ten times or more. The chain carries TRBV14 and TRBJ2-3; unclear D gene. Trimming shortened V by 4 bases and J by 4 bases, and 12 bases separated the two germline ends. This CDR3 spans 14 amino acids. Germline CDR1 is SGHDN and CDR2 is FVKESK. The CDR3 DNA sequence: TGTGCCAGCAGCCGAGACCTGCGGCCAGATACGCAGTATTTT. Its protein is CASSRDLRPDTQYF.

This clonotype was counted at least ten times. V gene TRBV6-2 or TRBV6-3 combines with J gene TRBJ1-5; 9 bases line up with TRBD1. The CDR3 has 15 amino acids. CDR1 and CDR2 (germline): MNHEY, SVGEGT. Germline trimming cut 6 bases from V and 11 bases from J; bases unmatched to any gene: 14. CDR3 in amino acids: CASSAQGQGLMAQHF. The DNA of the CDR3 is TGTGCCAGCAGCGCACAGGGACAGGGCCTTATGGCCCAGCATTTT.

This clonotype was counted between two and nine times. The chain joins TRBV18 to TRBJ2-5; D is unresolved. The CDR3 is 12 residues long. Between the trimmed V and J ends, which lost 3 bases and 3 bases, there was a span of 5 bases. CDR1 KGHSH and CDR2 LQKENI come from the germline V gene. The CDR3 DNA follows: TGTGCCAGCTCACCGTACGAAGAGACCCAGTACTTC. Translation: CASSPYEETQYF. Together with reference TRBV18 and TRBJ2-5, the CDR3 gives the full variable domain: NAGVMQNPRHLVRRRGQEARLRCSPMKGHSHVYWYRQLPEEGLKFMVYLQKENIIDESGMPKERFSAEFPKEGPSILRIQQVVRGDSAAYFCASSPYEETQYFGPGTRLLVL.

This clonotype was seen many times. This rearrangement joins TRBV5-1 to TRBJ2-5, with unresolved D. Trimming took off 4 bases at V and 2 bases at J, with 12 bases between the two ends. Germline CDR1 reads SGHRS; CDR2 reads YFSETQ. The CDR3 runs 14 residues. CDR3: CASSQMATQETQYF. CDR3 sequence (DNA): TGCGCCAGCAGCCAAATGGCTACACAAGAGACCCAGTACTTC.

This clonotype came up many times. The chain couples TRBV6-1 to TRBJ2-5, with 7 bases identical to TRBD1. Germline loops: CDR1 MNHNS, CDR2 SASEGT. Unmatched junction bases numbered 4, after V lost 4 bases and J lost 5 bases. This CDR3 comprises 13 residues. CDR3 region: CASSVDREETQYF. As DNA, the CDR3 is TGTGCCAGCAGTGTCGACAGGGAGGAGACCCAGTACTTC.

This clonotype was detected many times. The chain employs TRBV5-6 and TRBJ2-7; 7 bases map to TRBD2. The germline gives CDR1 SGHDT, CDR2 YYEEEE. CDR3 length: 13 amino acids. The V gene end was trimmed by 1 base and the J gene end by 5 bases; junction bases not matched to a gene: 3. CDR3 DNA sequence: TGTGCCAGCAGCTTGTGGGGGGGTAACGAGCAGTACGTC. Protein: CASSLWGGNEQYV.

This clonotype was seen more than once but under ten times. This CDR3 reads CASSLKHIANTGELFF. The CDR3 bases are TGTGCCAGCAGCTTAAAACACATCGCGAACACCGGGGAGCTGTTTTTT. This chain joins TRBV7-2 and TRBJ2-2; the D is unclear. Germline V gene lookup returns CDR1 SGHTA and CDR2 FQGNSA. The ends were cut back, 2 bases at V and 0 bases at J, with 10 bases in the middle. This CDR3 is 16 amino acids long.

This clonotype was found many times. The chain couples TRBV7-6 to TRBJ2-1; D is ambiguous. Trimming took off 5 bases at V and 4 bases at J, with 9 bases between the two ends. Germline V gives CDR1 SGHVS, CDR2 FNYEAQ. The CDR3 runs 13 residues. Here the CDR3 DNA reads TGTGCCAGCAGCATAGGGCCTTACAATGAGCAGTTCTTC. Amino acid sequence: CASSIGPYNEQFF.

In its sample, this clonotype was seen many times. V usage is TRBV11-1 and J usage is TRBJ2-6; D possibly corresponds to TRBD2 (6 bases). With 5 bases removed from V and 0 bases from J, the gap between germline ends came to 11 bases. Germline V gene sequence: CDR1 SGHAT, CDR2 FQDESV (reference sequence). The CDR3 is 16 amino acids. CDR3 loop: CASSPGGNSGANVLTF. The CDR3 DNA sequence: TGTGCCAGCAGCCCCGGGGGTAACTCTGGGGCCAACGTCCTGACTTTC.

This clonotype was observed many times. The chain uses TRBV7-2 and TRBJ2-7, with 8 bases lining up with TRBD1. CDR1 and CDR2 from the germline V gene are SGHTA and FQGNSA. With 3 bases clipped from V and 1 base from J, the junction kept 2 bases outside the gene matches. The CDR3 has 14 residues. The CDR3 nucleotides read TGTGCCAGCAGCTTCGACAGGGGATCCTACGAGCAGTACTTC. This encodes CASSFDRGSYEQYF.